The clone carrying this TCR beta chain came up a few times. Its antigen is not identified. These data are taken from a study of blood T cells in healthy people across ages. General observations from the study: Diversity estimates from one million T cells were considered underestimates.

The use of a sample-barcoded 5' primer and a J-beta primer mix characterized a second PCR of about 7 to 12 cycles. From the 5' RACE reads, TCRdb called clonotypes with MiXCR, one entry per CDR3 protein. The table lists around 800,000 distinct CDR3 sequences, more than 40% of them singletons. The sequence came from a man between 60 and 70 years old in good health. Source material: blood.

DNA for the CDR3: TGCAGTGCATCGCCGGGACTAGCGGGGGATTTCACAGATACGCAGTATTTT. This translates into CSASPGLAGDFTDTQYF. The chain uses TRBV20-1 and TRBJ2-3; 14 bases align to TRBD2. This CDR3 comprises 17 residues. Trimming at V came to 6 bases and at J to 2 bases, leaving 10 bases not matched to a gene. CDR1 is DFQATT and CDR2 is SNEGSKA in the germline V gene (reference sequence).